These T cell receptor beta chains were read from a single sample in a study of Graves' ophthalmopathy and Graves' hyperthyroidism. TCRdb called the multiplex PCR reads again in MiXCR, with one record for every CDR3 protein. This table has about 1.1 million distinct CDR3 sequences, 35% to 40% appearing once. Sequencing was carried out using peripheral blood or thyroid tissue (not recorded which). Source of these receptors: an adult man with Graves' hyperthyroidism. Both conserved end residues are part of each CDR3. D genes are given only for firm matches. Clone sizes are given selectively: once, few, many, or a class where the clone is expanded.

size: -; J: TRBJ2-2; V: TRBV13; D: -; CDR3: CASSLLVAGVPGELFF; DNA: TGTGCCAGCAGCCTCCTCGTCGCGGGCGTGCCCGGGGAGCTGTTTTTT
size: few; J: TRBJ1-4; V: TRBV6-5; D: TRBD1; CDR3: CASSTYRGGTNEKLFF; DNA: TGTGCCAGCAGTACCTACAGGGGAGGAACTAATGAAAAACTGTTTTTT
size: few; J: TRBJ2-2; V: TRBV2; D: TRBD2; CDR3: CAISVSGTSGRTNTGELFF; DNA: TGTGCCATCAGTGTCTCCGGGACTAGCGGGAGGACGAACACCGGGGAGCTGTTTTTT
size: many; J: TRBJ2-7; V: TRBV7-2; D: -; CDR3: CASSLVFSEQYF; DNA: TGTGCCAGCAGCTTAGTTTTCTCCGAGCAGTACTTC
size: few; J: TRBJ1-1; V: TRBV24-1; D: -; CDR3: CATSDPGRGEAFF; DNA: TGTGCCACCAGTGACCCGGGACGAGGTGAAGCTTTCTTT
size: few; J: TRBJ1-3; V: TRBV29-1; D: -; CDR3: CSVEDRLGGNTIYF; DNA: TGCAGCGTGGAAGACAGGTTGGGGGGAAACACCATATATTTT
size: -; J: TRBJ1-5; V: TRBV5-4; D: TRBD1; CDR3: CASRFPGTEKYSNQPQHF; DNA: TGTGCCAGCAGATTTCCCGGGACAGAAAAATATAGCAATCAGCCCCAGCATTTT
size: many; J: TRBJ2-5; V: TRBV10-3; D: TRBD2; CDR3: CATHTSEGGTQYF; DNA: TGTGCCACCCATACTAGCGAAGGTGGGACCCAGTACTTC
size: -; J: TRBJ2-4; V: TRBV5-4; D: -; CDR3: CASSLGTSLNIQYF; DNA: TGTGCCAGCAGCTTGGGGACCAGTCTCAACATTCAGTACTTC
size: -; J: TRBJ2-7; V: TRBV11-2; D: -; CDR3: CASLSQGEQYF; DNA: TGTGCCAGCCTTAGCCAGGGCGAGCAGTACTTC